This TCR beta chain was sequenced in a study of PD-1 blockade in mismatch repair-deficient tumors. CDR3 size: 15 residues. V was pared by 4 bases and J by 0 bases, with 13 bases between. CDR1 is SGDLS, CDR2 YYNGEE, per germline. Clones were read by immunoSEQ multiplex PCR, and TCRdb kept only the in-frame ones, dropping some. The table records roughly 120,000 clones, about 90% of them present only once. The specimen was peripheral blood, collected 70 to 73 weeks after starting pembrolizumab. The receptor was derived from an adult with mismatch repair-deficient cancer. J is TRBJ1-2 and V is TRBV9; maybe TRBD1 (6 bases). The CDR3 DNA reads TGTGCCAGCAGCCCAGGACAGAAACCTAACTATGGCTACACCTTC. Translation gives CASSPGQKPNYGYTF.